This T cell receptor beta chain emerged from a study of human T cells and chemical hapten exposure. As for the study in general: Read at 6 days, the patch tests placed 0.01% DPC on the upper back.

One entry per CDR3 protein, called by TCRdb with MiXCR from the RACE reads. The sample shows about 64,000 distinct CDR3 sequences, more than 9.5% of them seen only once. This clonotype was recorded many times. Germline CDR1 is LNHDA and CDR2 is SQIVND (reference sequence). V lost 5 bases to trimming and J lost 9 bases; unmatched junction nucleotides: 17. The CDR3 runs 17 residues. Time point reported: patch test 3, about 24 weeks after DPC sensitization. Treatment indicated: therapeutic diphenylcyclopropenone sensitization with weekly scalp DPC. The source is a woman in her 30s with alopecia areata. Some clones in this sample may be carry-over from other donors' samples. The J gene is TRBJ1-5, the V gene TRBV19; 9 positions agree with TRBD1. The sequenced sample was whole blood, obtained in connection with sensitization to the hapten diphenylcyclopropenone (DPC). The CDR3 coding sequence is TGTGCCAGTAGTCCCATGGGGACCGGACAGGGGTCATGGCCCCAGCATTTT. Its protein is CASSPMGTGQGSWPQHF.